The rows below give T cell receptor beta chains drawn from one sample of a study of blood T cell repertoires in COVID-19. Assay: immunoSEQ multiplex PCR; the TCRdb copy retains only in-frame clones and omits some. The sample shows fewer than 60,000 clones, more than 90% of them seen only once. The source material was peripheral blood. Source of these receptors: a human donor in a cohort sampled during active COVID-19. Both conserved end residues are part of each CDR3. The D gene is left open where the match is weak. Clone size is not always given. Where it is, it says once, few, many or a class for expanded clones.

D gene | J gene | clone size | V gene | CDR3 length | CDR3 protein | CDR3 DNA
NA | TRBJ1-3 | NA | TRBV19 | 15 | CASSIGVNSGNTIYF | TGTGCCAGTAGTATAGGAGTGAACTCTGGAAACACCATATATTTT
TRBD1 | TRBJ2-2 | NA | TRBV23-1 | 22 | CASSRGTGEVAAKNSNTGELFF | TGCGCCAGCAGTCGGGGGACAGGGGAGGTAGCGGCGAAGAATTCGAACACCGGGGAGCTGTTTTTT
NA | TRBJ1-3 | few | TRBV3-1/TRBV3-2 | 14 | CASSPRAGADTIYF | TGTGCCAGCAGCCCACGGGCAGGGGCGGACACCATATATTTT
NA | TRBJ1-6 | NA | TRBV2 | 15 | CASKVMEGLNSPLHF | TGTGCCAGCAAGGTCATGGAGGGGCTTAATTCACCCCTCCACTTT
TRBD1 | TRBJ1-2 | NA | TRBV29-1 | 15 | CSVGQGTVANYGYTF | TGCAGCGTAGGACAGGGAACCGTAGCTAACTATGGCTACACCTTC
TRBD1 | TRBJ2-6 | NA | TRBV7-3 | 15 | CASSPGGTGANVLTF | TGTGCCAGCAGCCCAGGGGGCACAGGGGCCAACGTCCTGACTTTC
TRBD2 | TRBJ2-7 | NA | TRBV5-1 | 15 | CASSLAGREVNEQYF | TGCGCCAGCAGCTTGGCGGGGCGGGAGGTAAACGAGCAGTACTTC
NA | TRBJ1-2 | NA | TRBV27 | 16 | CASRPTSGGTNYGYTF | TGTGCCAGCAGACCTACTTCGGGGGGAACAAACTATGGCTACACCTTC
TRBD1 | TRBJ1-5 | NA | TRBV6-6 | 15 | CASSYSSDRVQPQHF | TGTGCCAGCAGTTACTCGAGCGACAGGGTTCAGCCCCAGCATTTT
NA | TRBJ1-6 | NA | TRBV11-3 | 15 | CASSLAGSGNSPLHF | TGTGCCAGCAGCCTCGCGGGTAGCGGGAATTCACCCCTCCACTTT
TRBD2 | TRBJ2-3 | NA | TRBV5-6 | 14 | CASVEGAGRDTQYF | TGTGCCAGCGTCGAAGGAGCGGGGAGGGATACGCAGTATTTT
NA | TRBJ2-3 | NA | TRBV10-1 | 15 | CASSESAGSSDTQYF | TGCGCCAGCAGTGAGTCGGCGGGGAGTTCGGATACGCAGTATTTT
NA | TRBJ2-2 | once | TRBV5-6 | 14 | CASSFRFLSGELFF | TGTGCCAGCAGCTTTCGTTTTTTGTCCGGGGAGCTGTTTTTT
NA | TRBJ2-5 | NA | TRBV18 | 13 | CASSPQGQETQYF | TGTGCCAGCTCACCCCAGGGACAAGAGACCCAGTACTTC
TRBD1 | TRBJ2-1 | NA | TRBV7-9 | 15 | CASSFPRDRYNEQFF | TGTGCCAGCAGCTTTCCCCGGGACAGGTACAATGAGCAGTTCTTC
NA | TRBJ2-1 | NA | TRBV6-2/TRBV6-3 | 15 | CASSPWALARLEQFF | TGTGCCAGCAGTCCCTGGGCCCTAGCCCGTCTTGAGCAGTTCTTC
NA | TRBJ2-7 | once | TRBV18 | 12 | CASSLTGGEQYF | TGTGCCAGCTCACTCACAGGTGGCGAGCAGTACTTC
NA | TRBJ2-7 | NA | TRBV15 | 13 | CATSSQQGYEQYF | TGTGCCACCAGCAGCCAACAGGGCTACGAGCAGTACTTC
TRBD2 | TRBJ2-1 | NA | TRBV5-1 | 15 | CASSAEREGRDEQFF | TGCGCCAGCAGCGCCGAGCGGGAGGGCCGGGATGAGCAGTTCTTC
NA | TRBJ2-7 | NA | TRBV10-1 | 15 | CASSEGLAASYEQYF | TGCGCCAGCAGTGAGGGTCTAGCAGCTTCCTACGAGCAGTACTTC
TRBD1 | TRBJ1-4 | NA | TRBV28 | 15 | CASSTGTGGHEKLFF | TGTGCCAGCAGTACCGGGACAGGGGGACATGAAAAACTGTTTTTT
TRBD1 | TRBJ2-7 | NA | TRBV6-5 | 15 | CASSPGQGPFYEQYF | TGTGCCAGCAGTCCCGGACAGGGGCCGTTCTACGAGCAGTACTTC
NA | TRBJ1-3 | NA | TRBV5-4 | 13 | CASSQGFGNTIYF | TGTGCCAGCTCACAGGGATTCGGAAACACCATATATTTT
NA | TRBJ2-2 | once | TRBV7-3 | 16 | CASSLTGAGGTGELFF | TGTGCCAGCAGCTTAACAGGGGCCGGGGGCACCGGGGAGCTGTTTTTT
TRBD1 | TRBJ2-7 | NA | TRBV18 | 16 | CASSSGRTGDSYEQYF | TGTGCCAGCTCATCAGGGAGGACAGGGGACTCCTACGAGCAGTACTTC
TRBD2 | TRBJ2-5 | NA | TRBV9 | 15 | CASSWTSGSGETQYF | TGTGCCAGCAGCTGGACTAGCGGGAGTGGGGAGACCCAGTACTTC
NA | TRBJ2-7 | NA | TRBV7-2 | 15 | CASSGSGVLVGEQYF | TGTGCCAGCAGCGGGTCGGGGGTACTGGTAGGCGAGCAGTACTTC
TRBD2 | TRBJ2-6 | once | TRBV15 | 16 | CATRLAGGSGANVLTF | TGTGCCACCAGACTAGCGGGAGGCTCTGGGGCCAACGTCCTGACTTTC
TRBD1 | TRBJ1-5 | few | TRBV2 | 16 | CASRRDRGYSNQPQHF | TGTGCCAGCCGCCGGGACAGGGGTTATAGCAATCAGCCCCAGCATTTT
NA | TRBJ2-7 | NA | TRBV3-1/TRBV3-2 | 13 | CASSQRPTGGQYF | TGTGCCAGCAGCCAGAGACCCACTGGCGGGCAGTACTTC
NA | TRBJ1-5 | NA | TRBV19 | 15 | CASSAGGLGNQPQHF | TGTGCCAGTAGTGCCGGGGGGCTGGGCAATCAGCCCCAGCATTTT
TRBD1 | TRBJ2-7 | once | TRBV28 | 15 | CASSFLGQGSDEQYF | TGTGCCAGCAGTTTTTTGGGACAGGGCTCCGACGAGCAGTACTTC
NA | TRBJ1-6 | NA | TRBV14 | 16 | CASSKGLRADNSPLHF | TGTGCCAGCAGCAAGGGGCTAAGGGCGGATAATTCACCCCTCCACTTT
NA | TRBJ2-7 | NA | TRBV12-3/TRBV12-4 | 13 | CASSPGFSYEQYF | TGTGCCAGCAGTCCAGGGTTCTCCTACGAGCAGTACTTC
NA | TRBJ2-6 | NA | TRBV29-1 | 15 | CSVGSGSSGANVLTF | TGCAGCGTTGGCTCCGGGAGCTCTGGGGCCAACGTCCTGACTTTC
NA | TRBJ1-4 | NA | TRBV19 | 12 | CATRQRSEKLFF | TGTGCCACGAGACAGCGCAGCGAAAAACTGTTTTTT
TRBD1 | TRBJ2-3 | NA | TRBV24-1 | 15 | CATSEGTGRTDTQYF | TGTGCCACCAGTGAGGGGACAGGGCGGACAGATACGCAGTATTTT
TRBD1 | TRBJ1-3 | NA | TRBV11-2 | 13 | CASRQGSGNTIYF | TGTGCCTCCCGACAGGGCTCTGGAAACACCATATATTTT
NA | TRBJ1-5 | NA | TRBV7-9 | 15 | CASSLGPGNNQPQHF | TGTGCCAGCAGCTTGGGTCCAGGTAACAATCAGCCCCAGCATTTT
TRBD1 | TRBJ1-1 | NA | TRBV7-9 | 15 | CASSFGDRGYTEAFF | TGTGCCAGCAGCTTCGGGGACAGGGGGTATACTGAAGCTTTCTTT
NA | TRBJ1-4 | NA | TRBV20-1 | 13 | CSASGRGNEKLFF | TGCAGTGCTAGTGGTCGAGGGAATGAAAAACTGTTTTTT
NA | TRBJ1-6 | NA | TRBV6-5 | 13 | CASRNRNNSPLHF | TGTGCCAGCAGGAACAGGAACAATTCACCCCTCCACTTT
NA | TRBJ1-2 | NA | TRBV9 | 14 | CASSPNTGGYGYTF | TGTGCCAGCAGCCCAAACACCGGCGGCTATGGCTACACCTTC
NA | TRBJ2-7 | NA | TRBV28 | 14 | CASSLSPGTYEQYF | TGTGCCAGCAGTTTATCCCCGGGTACCTACGAGCAGTACTTC
NA | TRBJ1-2 | NA | TRBV6-6 | 16 | CASTTGGTLANYGYTF | TGTGCCAGCACCACCGGGGGGACACTTGCTAACTATGGCTACACCTTC
TRBD1 | TRBJ2-7 | NA | TRBV27 | 14 | CASSPSGGPYEQYF | TGTGCCAGCAGTCCTTCAGGGGGTCCCTACGAGCAGTACTTC
TRBD1 | TRBJ1-1 | NA | TRBV2 | 14 | CAGIDRDGRPEAFF | TGTGCCGGGATAGACAGGGACGGACGCCCTGAAGCTTTCTTT
NA | TRBJ1-4 | NA | TRBV5-4 | 14 | CATTFGGEEEKLFF | TGTGCCACCACTTTTGGGGGGGAGGAAGAAAAACTGTTTTTT
TRBD1 | TRBJ1-1 | NA | TRBV19 | 14 | CASSDRGSNTEAFF | TGTGCCAGTAGTGACAGGGGGTCGAACACTGAAGCTTTCTTT